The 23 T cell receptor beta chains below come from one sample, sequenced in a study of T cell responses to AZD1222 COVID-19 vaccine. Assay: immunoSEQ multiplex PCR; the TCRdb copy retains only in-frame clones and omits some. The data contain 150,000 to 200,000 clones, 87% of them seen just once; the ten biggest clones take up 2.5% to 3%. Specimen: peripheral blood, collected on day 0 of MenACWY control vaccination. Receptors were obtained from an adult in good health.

CDR3: CASSMGLAGVYEQFF. CDR3 in DNA: TGTGCCAGTAGTATGGGACTAGCGGGAGTCTATGAGCAGTTCTTC. The chain employs TRBV19 and TRBJ2-1; TRBD2 aligns across 14 bases. The CDR3 loop spans 15 amino acids. Germline values: CDR1 LNHDA, CDR2 SQIVND (reference sequence). The J segment lost 8 bases and the V segment lost 3 bases, leaving 3 bases of the junction unmatched.

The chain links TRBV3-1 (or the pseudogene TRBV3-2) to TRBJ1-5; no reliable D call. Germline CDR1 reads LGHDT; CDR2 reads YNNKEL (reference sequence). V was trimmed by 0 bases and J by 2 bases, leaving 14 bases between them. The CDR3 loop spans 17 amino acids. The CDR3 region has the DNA TGTGCCAGCAGCCAAGAGGGTCCTACTTGGGGCAATCAGCCCCAGCATTTT. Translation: CASSQEGPTWGNQPQHF.

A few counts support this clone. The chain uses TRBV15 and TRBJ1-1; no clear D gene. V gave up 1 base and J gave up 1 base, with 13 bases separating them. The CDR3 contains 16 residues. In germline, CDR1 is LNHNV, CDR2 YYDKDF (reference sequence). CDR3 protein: CATSRGSPWENTEAFF. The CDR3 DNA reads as TGTGCCACCAGCAGAGGCTCCCCTTGGGAGAACACTGAAGCTTTCTTT. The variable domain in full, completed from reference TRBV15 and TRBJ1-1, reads DAMVIQNPRYQVTQFGKPVTLSCSQTLNHNVMYWYQQKSSQAPKLLFHYYDKDFNNEADTPDNFQSRRPNTSFCFLDIRSPGLGDTAMYLCATSRGSPWENTEAFFGQGTRLTVV.

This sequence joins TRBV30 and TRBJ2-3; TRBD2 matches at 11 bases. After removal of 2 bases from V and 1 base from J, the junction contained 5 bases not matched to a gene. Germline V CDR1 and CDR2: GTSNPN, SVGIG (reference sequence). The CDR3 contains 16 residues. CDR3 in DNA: TGTGCCTGGAGTCCCAAACTAGCGGGAGGCACAGATACGCAGTATTTT. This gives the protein CAWSPKLAGGTDTQYF.

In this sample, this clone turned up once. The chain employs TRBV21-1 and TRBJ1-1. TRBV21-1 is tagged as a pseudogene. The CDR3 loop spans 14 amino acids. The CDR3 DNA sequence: TGTGCCAGCAGCAAATGTGGTAGAGACACTGAAGCTTTCTTT. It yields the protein CASSKCGRDTEAFF.

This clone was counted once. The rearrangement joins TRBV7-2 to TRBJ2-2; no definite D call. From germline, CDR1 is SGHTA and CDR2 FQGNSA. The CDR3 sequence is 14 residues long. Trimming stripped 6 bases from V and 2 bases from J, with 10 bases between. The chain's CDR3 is CASRLQDNTGELFF. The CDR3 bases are TGTGCCAGCAGGCTCCAGGATAACACCGGGGAGCTGTTTTTT.

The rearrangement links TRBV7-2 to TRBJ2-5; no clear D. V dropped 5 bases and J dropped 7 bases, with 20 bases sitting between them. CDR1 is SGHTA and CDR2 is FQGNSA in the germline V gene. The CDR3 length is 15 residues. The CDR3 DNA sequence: TGTGCCAGCAGCCCGGAAACTACAGTGCTCGGGACCCAGTACTTC. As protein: CASSPETTVLGTQYF.

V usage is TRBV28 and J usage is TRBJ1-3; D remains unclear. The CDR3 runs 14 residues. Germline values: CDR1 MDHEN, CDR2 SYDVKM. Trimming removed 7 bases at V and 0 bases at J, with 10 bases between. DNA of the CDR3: TGTGCCAGCACCAACGAGGGCTCTGGAAACACCATATATTTT. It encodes CASTNEGSGNTIYF.

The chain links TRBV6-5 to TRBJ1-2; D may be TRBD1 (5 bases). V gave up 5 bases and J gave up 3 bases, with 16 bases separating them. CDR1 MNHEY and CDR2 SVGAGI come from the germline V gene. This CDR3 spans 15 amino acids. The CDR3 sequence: CASSPERGGDYGYTF. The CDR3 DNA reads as TGTGCCAGCAGTCCAGAAAGGGGAGGAGACTATGGCTACACCTTC.

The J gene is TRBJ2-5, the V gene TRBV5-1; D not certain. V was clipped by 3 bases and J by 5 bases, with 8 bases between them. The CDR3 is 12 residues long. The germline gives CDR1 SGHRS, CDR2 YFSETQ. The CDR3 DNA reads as TGCGCCAGCAGCTCCCTGAGGGAGACCCAGTACTTC. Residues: CASSSLRETQYF.

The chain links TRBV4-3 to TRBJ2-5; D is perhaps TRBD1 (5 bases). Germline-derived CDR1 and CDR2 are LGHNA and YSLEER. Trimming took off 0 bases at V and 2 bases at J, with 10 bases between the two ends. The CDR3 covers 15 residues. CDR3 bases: TGCGCCAGCAGCCAAGACGTGGGGCCTCAAGAGACCCAGTACTTC. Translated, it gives CASSQDVGPQETQYF.

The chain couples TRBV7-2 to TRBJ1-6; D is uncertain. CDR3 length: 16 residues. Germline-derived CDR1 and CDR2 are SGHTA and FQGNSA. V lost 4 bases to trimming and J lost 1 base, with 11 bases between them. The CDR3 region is CASSSNQVSYNSPLHF. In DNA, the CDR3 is TGTGCCAGCAGCTCAAACCAGGTATCCTATAATTCACCCCTCCACTTT.

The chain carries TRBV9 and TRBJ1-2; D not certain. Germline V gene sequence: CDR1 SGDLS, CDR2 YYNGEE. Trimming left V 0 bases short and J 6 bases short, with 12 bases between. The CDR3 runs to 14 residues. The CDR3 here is CASSVGQDTNGYTF. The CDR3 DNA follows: TGTGCCAGCAGCGTAGGTCAGGATACCAATGGCTACACCTTC.

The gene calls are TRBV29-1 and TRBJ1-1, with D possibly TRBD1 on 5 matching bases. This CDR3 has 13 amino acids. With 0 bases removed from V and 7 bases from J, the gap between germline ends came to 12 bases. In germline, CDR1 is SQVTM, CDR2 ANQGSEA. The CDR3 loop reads CSVEDSPGIEAFF. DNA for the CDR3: TGCAGCGTTGAAGACAGCCCAGGGATTGAAGCTTTCTTT.

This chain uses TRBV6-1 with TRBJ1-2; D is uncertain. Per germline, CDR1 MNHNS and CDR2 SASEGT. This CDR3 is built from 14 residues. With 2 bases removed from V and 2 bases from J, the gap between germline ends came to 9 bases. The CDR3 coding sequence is TGTGCCAGCAGTGAAACAGCCCGGAACTATGGCTACACCTTC. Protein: CASSETARNYGYTF.

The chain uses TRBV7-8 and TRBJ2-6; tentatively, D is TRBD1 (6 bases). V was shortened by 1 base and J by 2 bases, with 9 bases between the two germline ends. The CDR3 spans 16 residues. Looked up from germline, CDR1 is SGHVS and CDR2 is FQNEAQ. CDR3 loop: CASSLENRAGANVLTF. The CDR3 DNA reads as TGTGCCAGCAGCTTAGAAAACAGGGCTGGGGCCAACGTCCTGACTTTC.

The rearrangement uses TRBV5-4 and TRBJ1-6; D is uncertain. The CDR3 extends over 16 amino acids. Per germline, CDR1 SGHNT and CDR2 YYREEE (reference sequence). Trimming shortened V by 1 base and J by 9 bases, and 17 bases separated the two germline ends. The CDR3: CASSLPGAGGRSPLHF. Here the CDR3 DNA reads TGTGCCAGCAGCTTGCCGGGAGCAGGCGGCCGTTCACCCCTCCACTTT.

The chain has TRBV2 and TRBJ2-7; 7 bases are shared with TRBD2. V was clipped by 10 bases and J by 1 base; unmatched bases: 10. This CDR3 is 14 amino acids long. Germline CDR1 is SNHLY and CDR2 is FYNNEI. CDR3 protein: CATAGEGVSYEQYF. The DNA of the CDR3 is TGTGCCACTGCCGGGGAGGGAGTATCCTACGAGCAGTACTTC.

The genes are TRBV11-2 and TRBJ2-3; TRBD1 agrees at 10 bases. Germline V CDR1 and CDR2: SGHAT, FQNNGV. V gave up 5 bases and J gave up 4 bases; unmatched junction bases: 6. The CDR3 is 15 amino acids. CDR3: CASSPGDRGPDTQYF. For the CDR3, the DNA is TGTGCCAGCAGCCCTGGGGACAGGGGTCCAGATACGCAGTATTTT.

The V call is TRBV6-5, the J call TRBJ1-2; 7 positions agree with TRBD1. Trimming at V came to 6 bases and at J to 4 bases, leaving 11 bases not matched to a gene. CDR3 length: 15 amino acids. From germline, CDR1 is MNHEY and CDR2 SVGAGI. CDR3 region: CASRGDSPNTYGYTF. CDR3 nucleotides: TGTGCCAGCAGGGGGGACAGCCCGAATACCTATGGCTACACCTTC.

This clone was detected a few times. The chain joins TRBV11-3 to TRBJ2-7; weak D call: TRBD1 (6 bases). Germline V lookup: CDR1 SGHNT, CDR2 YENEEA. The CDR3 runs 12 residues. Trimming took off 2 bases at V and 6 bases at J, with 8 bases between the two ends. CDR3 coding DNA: TGTGCCAGCAGCTTAAAAGGGGGCGAGCAGTACTTC. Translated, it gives CASSLKGGEQYF.

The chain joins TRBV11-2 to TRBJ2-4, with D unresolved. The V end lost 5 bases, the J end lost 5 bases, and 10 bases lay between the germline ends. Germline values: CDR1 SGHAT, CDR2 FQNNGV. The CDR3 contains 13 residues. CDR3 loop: CASSLLPENIQYF. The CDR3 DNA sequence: TGTGCCAGCAGCCTCTTACCGGAAAACATTCAGTACTTC.

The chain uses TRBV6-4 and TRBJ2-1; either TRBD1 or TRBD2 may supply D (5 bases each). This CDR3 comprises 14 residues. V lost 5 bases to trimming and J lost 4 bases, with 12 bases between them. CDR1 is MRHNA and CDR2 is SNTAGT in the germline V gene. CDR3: CASSRGVEYNEQFF. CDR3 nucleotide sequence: TGTGCCAGCAGTCGAGGGGTCGAGTACAATGAGCAGTTCTTC.